These 12 T cell receptor beta chains came from one sample sequenced in a study of vaccination and CD4 T cells after COVID-19. Sequenced with the Oncomine TCR Beta short-read assay was DNA taken from cultured CD4+ T cells. TCRdb re-analysed the PCR reads in MiXCR, keeping a single row per CDR3 protein. The profile shows about 20,000 distinct CDR3 sequences, approximately 30% of them singletons. Treatment meaning: roughly 11-day PBMC culture with coronavirus spike peptide pools or control peptides (ViraFEST assay). Their target antigens are unknown. The sample comprised cultured CD4+ T cells from blood. The origin of the receptors is a human donor with COVID-19.

This rearrangement joins TRBV28 to TRBJ2-7; 10 nucleotides align to TRBD1. Germline loops: CDR1 MDHEN, CDR2 SYDVKM. J was trimmed by 2 bases and V by 3 bases; bases with no gene match: 4. This CDR3 comprises 15 residues. The CDR3 reads CASSFFGQGAYEQYF. The CDR3 DNA sequence: TGTGCCAGCAGTTTTTTCGGACAGGGGGCCTACGAGCAGTACTTC.

This clonotype is a singleton in its sample. The rearrangement uses TRBV9 and TRBJ2-7; D is uncertain. Deletions cut 4 bases from V and 0 bases from J, with 14 bases between. This CDR3 contains 15 residues. Germline lookup yields CDR1 SGDLS and CDR2 YYNGEE. The CDR3 loop reads CASSSRPVSSYEQYF. The CDR3 bases are TGTGCCAGCAGCTCCAGACCGGTCAGCTCCTACGAGCAGTACTTC.

V usage is TRBV7-9 and J usage is TRBJ2-2; D is undetermined. V was shortened by 5 bases and J by 5 bases, with 12 bases between the two germline ends. Germline CDR1 and CDR2: SEHNR and FQNEAQ (reference sequence). The CDR3 is made up of 14 amino acids. The CDR3 bases are TGTGCCAGCAGCGTCCGTGACCAGACCGGGGAGCTGTTTTTT. Its protein is CASSVRDQTGELFF.

This clonotype came up a few times. The chain combines TRBV20-1 with TRBJ1-5, with 9 positions matching TRBD1. The CDR3 runs to 14 residues. Germline CDR1 DFQATT, CDR2 SNEGSKA (reference sequence). Trimming took 6 bases from V and 1 from J; bases not matched to a gene: 4. CDR3 region: CSARDRVSNQPQHF. CDR3 DNA: TGCAGTGCCAGGGACAGGGTCAGCAATCAGCCCCAGCATTTT.

The chain uses TRBV24-1 and TRBJ2-7; D perhaps matches TRBD1 (5 bases). The length of the CDR3 is 11 residues. CDR1 is KGHDR, CDR2 SFDVKD, per germline. Trimming removed 7 bases at V and 4 bases at J, with 7 bases between. CDR3 in DNA: TGTGCCACCAGCCAGGGTTACGAGCAGTACTTC. Residues: CATSQGYEQYF.

This clonotype turned up a few times. This chain uses TRBV12-3 or TRBV12-4 with TRBJ2-1; 10 bases match TRBD2. The CDR3 extends over 16 amino acids. Trimming took 5 bases from V and 0 from J; bases not matched to a gene: 4. The CDR3 DNA follows: TGTGCCAGCAGTGGACTAGCGGAAAGCTCCTACAATGAGCAGTTCTTC. Amino acid sequence: CASSGLAESSYNEQFF.

This clonotype was counted only a few times. The V gene is TRBV4-1, the J gene TRBJ2-5; no firm D call. Deletions cut 0 bases from V and 0 bases from J, with 14 bases between. Germline assignment: CDR1 MGHRA and CDR2 YSYEKL. This CDR3 has 17 residues. CDR3 DNA: TGCGCCAGCAGCCAAGATCCCATTTGGGGATACCAAGAGACCCAGTACTTC. Translating gives CASSQDPIWGYQETQYF.

The gene calls are TRBV12-3 or TRBV12-4 and TRBJ1-5; 9 bases are a match to TRBD1. This CDR3 spans 16 amino acids. Losses at the gene ends were 5 bases for V and 6 bases for J; bases not matched to a gene: 11. The CDR3 loop is CASSPGTGKRSQPQHF. The CDR3 DNA reads TGTGCCAGCAGTCCAGGGACAGGGAAGAGGAGTCAGCCCCAGCATTTT.

The V gene is TRBV7-2, the J gene TRBJ2-7; 7 bases map to TRBD1. J lost 2 bases, V lost 5 bases, and 9 bases had no gene match. Per the germline V gene, CDR1 is SGHTA and CDR2 is FQGNSA. The CDR3 is 15 residues long. As DNA, the CDR3 is TGTGCCAGCAGCACGGTAGGGCAGGGGGCCTACGAGCAGTACTTC. It specifies CASSTVGQGAYEQYF. Using reference TRBV7-2 and TRBJ2-7 for the parts outside the CDR3, the full variable domain is GAGVSQSPSNKVTEKGKDVELRCDPISGHTALYWYRQSLGQGLEFLIYFQGNSAPDKSGLPSDRFSAERTGGSVSTLTIQRTQQEDSAVYLCASSTVGQGAYEQYFGPGTRLTVT.

CDR3 protein: CASSLWQSSNQPQHF. In DNA, the CDR3 is TGTGCCAGCAGCTTGTGGCAGAGTAGCAATCAGCCCCAGCATTTT. V is TRBV5-6 and J is TRBJ1-5; D not resolved. There are 15 residues in the CDR3. The V and J ends lost 1 base and 0 bases respectively, with 8 bases between them. The germline CDR1 and CDR2 sequences are SGHDT and YYEEEE.

This clonotype turned up a few times. The chain uses TRBV10-3 and TRBJ2-7; D is perhaps TRBD1 (5 bases). V was trimmed by 4 bases and J by 2 bases, leaving 15 bases between them. The germline gives CDR1 ENHRY, CDR2 SYGVKD. The CDR3 consists of 15 residues. The CDR3 region is CAISAWGSQTYEQYF. The DNA for the CDR3 is TGTGCCATCAGTGCTTGGGGCTCCCAGACCTACGAGCAGTACTTC.

In DNA form, the CDR3 reads TGTGCCAGCAGCCAAGGTCGGGGGTTTGGGGGGACCCAGTACTTC. Encoded protein: CASSQGRGFGGTQYF. The V and J genes are TRBV14 and TRBJ2-5, with D maybe TRBD2 (6 bases). The V end lost 1 base, the J end lost 7 bases, and 16 bases lay between the germline ends. CDR3 length equals 15 residues. CDR1 SGHDN and CDR2 FVKESK come from the germline V gene. The variable domain in full, with the rest retrieved from reference TRBV14 and TRBJ2-5, is EAGVTQFPSHSVIEKGQTVTLRCDPISGHDNLYWYRRVMGKEIKFLLHFVKESKQDESGMPNNRFLAERTGGTYSTLKVQPAELEDSGVYFCASSQGRGFGGTQYFGPGTRLLVL.